The present entry profiles one T cell receptor (beta chain) with its context. Its target is unknown. The source of the sample is a study of shared clonotypes between healthy human individuals. General study points: There were few donors, and this limited the genetic and exposure-history diversity represented.

Naive CD8 cells were CD45RO-negative, positively selected for CCR7, excluding terminally differentiated effector memory CD45RA+ cells. The CDR3 runs 14 residues. Germline V CDR1 and CDR2: GTSNPN, SVGIG (reference sequence). V was clipped by 3 bases and J by 2 bases, with 11 bases between them. The authors split each subset's genomic DNA evenly across several immunoSEQ plates. TCRdb's table, derived via immunoSEQ multiplex PCR, lists solely in-frame clones and lacks some. The sample records around 610,000 clones, approximately 96% being singletons. The rearrangement links TRBV30 to TRBJ2-1; D uncertain. This clonotype was sampled from a woman aged 25-40 years in good health. Sequenced material: naive CD8+ T cells sorted from blood. The CDR3 nucleotides read TGTGCCTGGAGGGGGTCTAACCCCTACAATGAGCAGTTCTTC. It encodes CAWRGSNPYNEQFF.